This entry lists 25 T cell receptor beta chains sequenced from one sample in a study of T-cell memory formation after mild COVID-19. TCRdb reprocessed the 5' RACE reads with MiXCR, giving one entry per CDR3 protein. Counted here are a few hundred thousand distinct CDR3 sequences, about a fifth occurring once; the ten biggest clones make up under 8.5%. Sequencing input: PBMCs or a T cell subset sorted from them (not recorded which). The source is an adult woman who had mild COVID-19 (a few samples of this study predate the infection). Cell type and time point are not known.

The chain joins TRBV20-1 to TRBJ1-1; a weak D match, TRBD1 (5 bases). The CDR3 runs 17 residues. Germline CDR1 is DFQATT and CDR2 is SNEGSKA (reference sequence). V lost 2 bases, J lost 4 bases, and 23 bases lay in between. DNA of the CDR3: TGCAGTGCTAGAAAACTCTCCAGGGCGATTTATCCCACTGAAGCTTTCTTT. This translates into CSARKLSRAIYPTEAFF.

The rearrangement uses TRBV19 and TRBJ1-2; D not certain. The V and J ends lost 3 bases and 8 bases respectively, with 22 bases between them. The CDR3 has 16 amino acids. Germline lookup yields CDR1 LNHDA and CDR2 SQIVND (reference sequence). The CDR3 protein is CASSILSSISFGGYTF. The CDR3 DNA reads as TGTGCCAGTAGTATCCTTTCAAGCATATCATTCGGAGGCTACACCTTC.

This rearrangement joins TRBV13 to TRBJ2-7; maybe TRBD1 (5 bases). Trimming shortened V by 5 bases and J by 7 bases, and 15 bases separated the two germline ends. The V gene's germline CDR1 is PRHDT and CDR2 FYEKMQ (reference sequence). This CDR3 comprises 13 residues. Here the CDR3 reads CASSKGMTREQYF. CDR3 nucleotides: TGTGCCAGCAGCAAGGGGATGACCCGGGAGCAGTACTTC.

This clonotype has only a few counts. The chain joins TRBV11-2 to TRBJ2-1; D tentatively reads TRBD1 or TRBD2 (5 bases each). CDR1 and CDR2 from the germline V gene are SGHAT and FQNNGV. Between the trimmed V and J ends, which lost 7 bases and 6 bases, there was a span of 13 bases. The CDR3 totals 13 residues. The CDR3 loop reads CASTNIGGNEQFF. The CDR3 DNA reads TGTGCCAGCACCAATATTGGGGGCAATGAGCAGTTCTTC.

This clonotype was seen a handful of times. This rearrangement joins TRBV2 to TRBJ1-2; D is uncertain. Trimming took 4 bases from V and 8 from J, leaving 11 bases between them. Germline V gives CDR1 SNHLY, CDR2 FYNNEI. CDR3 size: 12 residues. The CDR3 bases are TGTGCCAGCAGTGTGGGGTACCTAGGCTACACCTTC. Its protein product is CASSVGYLGYTF.

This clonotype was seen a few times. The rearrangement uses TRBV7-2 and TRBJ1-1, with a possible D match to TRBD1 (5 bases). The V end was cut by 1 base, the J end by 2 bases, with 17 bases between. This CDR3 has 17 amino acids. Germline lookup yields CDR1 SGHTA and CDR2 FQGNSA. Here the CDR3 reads CASSLGPWGGSNTEAFF. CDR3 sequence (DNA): TGTGCCAGCAGCTTAGGCCCATGGGGGGGGTCCAACACTGAAGCTTTCTTT.

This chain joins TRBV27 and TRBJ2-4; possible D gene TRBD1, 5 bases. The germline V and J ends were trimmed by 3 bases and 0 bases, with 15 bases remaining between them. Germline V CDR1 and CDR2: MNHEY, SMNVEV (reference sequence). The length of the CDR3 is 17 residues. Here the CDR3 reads CASSFWQRGLAKNIQYF. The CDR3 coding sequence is TGTGCCAGCAGTTTTTGGCAAAGGGGATTAGCCAAAAACATTCAGTACTTC.

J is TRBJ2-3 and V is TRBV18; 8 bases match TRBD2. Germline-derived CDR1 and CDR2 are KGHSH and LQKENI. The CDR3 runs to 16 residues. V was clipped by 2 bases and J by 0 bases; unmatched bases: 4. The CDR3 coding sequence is TGTGCCAGCTCACCATTGGTAGCGGGGAGCACAGATACGCAGTATTTT. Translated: CASSPLVAGSTDTQYF.

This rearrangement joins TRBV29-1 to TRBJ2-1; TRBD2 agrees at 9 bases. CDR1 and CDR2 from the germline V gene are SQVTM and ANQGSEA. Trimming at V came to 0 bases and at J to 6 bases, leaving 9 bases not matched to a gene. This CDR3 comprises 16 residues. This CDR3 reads CSVEDPWASGINEQFF. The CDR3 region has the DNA TGCAGCGTTGAAGATCCGTGGGCTAGCGGGATCAATGAGCAGTTCTTC.

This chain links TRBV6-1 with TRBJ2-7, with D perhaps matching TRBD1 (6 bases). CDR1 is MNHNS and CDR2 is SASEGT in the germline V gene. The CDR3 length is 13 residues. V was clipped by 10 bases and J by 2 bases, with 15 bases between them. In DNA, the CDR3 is TGTGCCATCAACAGGGAATGGGCCTACGAGCAGTACTTC. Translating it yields CAINREWAYEQYF.

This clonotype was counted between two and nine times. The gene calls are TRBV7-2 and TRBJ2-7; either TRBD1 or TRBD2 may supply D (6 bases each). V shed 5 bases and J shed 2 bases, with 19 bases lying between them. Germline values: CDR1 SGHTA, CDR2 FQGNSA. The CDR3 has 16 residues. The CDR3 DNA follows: TGTGCCAGCAGCCTGGCTCGGGGGCTCACCACCTACGAGCAGTACTTC. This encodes CASSLARGLTTYEQYF.

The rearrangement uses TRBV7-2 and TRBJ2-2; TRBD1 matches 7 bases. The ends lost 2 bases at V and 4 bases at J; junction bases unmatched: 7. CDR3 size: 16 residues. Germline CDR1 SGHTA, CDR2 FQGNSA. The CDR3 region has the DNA TGTGCCAGCAGCTTACAGGGGGTTGGTAGCACCGGGGAGCTGTTTTTT. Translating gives CASSLQGVGSTGELFF.

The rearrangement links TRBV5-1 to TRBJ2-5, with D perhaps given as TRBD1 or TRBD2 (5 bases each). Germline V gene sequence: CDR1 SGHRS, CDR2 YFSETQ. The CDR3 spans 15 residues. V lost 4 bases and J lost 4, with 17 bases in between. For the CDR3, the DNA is TGCGCCAGCAGCCCGACCCGGGGCGGCCGAGAGACCCAGTACTTC. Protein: CASSPTRGGRETQYF.

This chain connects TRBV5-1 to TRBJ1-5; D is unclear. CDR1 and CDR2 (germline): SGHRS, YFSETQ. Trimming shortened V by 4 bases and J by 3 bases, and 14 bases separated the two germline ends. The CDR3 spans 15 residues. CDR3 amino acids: CASSRTGINNQPQHF. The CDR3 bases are TGCGCCAGCAGCCGAACCGGGATCAACAATCAGCCCCAGCATTTT. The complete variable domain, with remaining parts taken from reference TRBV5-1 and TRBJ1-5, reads KAGVTQTPRYLIKTRGQQVTLSCSPISGHRSVSWYQQTPGQGLQFLFEYFSETQRNKGNFPGRFSGRQFSNSRSEMNVSTLELGDSALYLCASSRTGINNQPQHFGDGTRLSIL.

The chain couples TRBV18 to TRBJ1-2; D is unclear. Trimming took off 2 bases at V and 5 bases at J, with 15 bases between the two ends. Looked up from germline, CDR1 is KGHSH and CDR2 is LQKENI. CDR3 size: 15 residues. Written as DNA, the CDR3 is TGTGCCAGCTCACCAGGGCTGCCGGGAACGTATGGCTACACCTTC. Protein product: CASSPGLPGTYGYTF.

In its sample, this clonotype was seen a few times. The CDR3 region has the DNA TGCGCCAGCAGCCGTAGGACAGGGGGCGTGAACACTGAAGCTTTCTTT. It encodes CASSRRTGGVNTEAFF. This chain connects TRBV5-1 to TRBJ1-1, with TRBD1 identical over 11 bases. The germline CDR1 and CDR2 sequences are SGHRS and YFSETQ. The CDR3 is 16 residues long. The V and J ends lost 4 bases and 0 bases, in that order; junction bases with no gene match: 5. The full variable domain, completed using reference TRBV5-1 and TRBJ1-1, is KAGVTQTPRYLIKTRGQQVTLSCSPISGHRSVSWYQQTPGQGLQFLFEYFSETQRNKGNFPGRFSGRQFSNSRSEMNVSTLELGDSALYLCASSRRTGGVNTEAFFGQGTRLTVV.

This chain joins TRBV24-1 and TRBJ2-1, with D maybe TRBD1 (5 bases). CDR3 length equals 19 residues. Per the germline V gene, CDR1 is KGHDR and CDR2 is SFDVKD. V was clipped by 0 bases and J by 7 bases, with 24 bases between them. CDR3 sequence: CATSDLSSGISVVPNEQFF. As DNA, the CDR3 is TGTGCCACCAGTGATTTGTCTTCAGGGATAAGTGTTGTCCCGAATGAGCAGTTCTTC.

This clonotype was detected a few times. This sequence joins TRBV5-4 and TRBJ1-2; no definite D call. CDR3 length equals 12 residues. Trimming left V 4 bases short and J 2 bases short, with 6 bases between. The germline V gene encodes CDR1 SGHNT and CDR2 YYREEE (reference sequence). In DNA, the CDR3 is TGTGCCAGCAGCCCCGACAACTATGGCTACACCTTC. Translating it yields CASSPDNYGYTF.

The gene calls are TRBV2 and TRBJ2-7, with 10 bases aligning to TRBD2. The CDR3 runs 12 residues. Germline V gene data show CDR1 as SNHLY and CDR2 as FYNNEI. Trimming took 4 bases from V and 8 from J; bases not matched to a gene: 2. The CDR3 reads CASSGLAGKQYF. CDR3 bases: TGTGCCAGCAGTGGACTAGCGGGCAAGCAGTACTTC.

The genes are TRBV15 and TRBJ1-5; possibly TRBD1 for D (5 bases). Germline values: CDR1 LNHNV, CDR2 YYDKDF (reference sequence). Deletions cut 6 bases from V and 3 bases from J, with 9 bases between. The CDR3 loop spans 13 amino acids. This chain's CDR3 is CATRQDVNQPQHF. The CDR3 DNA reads TGTGCCACCAGACAGGATGTCAATCAGCCCCAGCATTTT.

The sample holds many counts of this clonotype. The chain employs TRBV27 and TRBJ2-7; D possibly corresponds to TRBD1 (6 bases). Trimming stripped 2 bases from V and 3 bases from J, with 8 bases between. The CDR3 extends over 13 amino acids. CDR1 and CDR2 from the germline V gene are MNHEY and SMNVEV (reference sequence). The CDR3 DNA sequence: TGTGCCAGCAGTTTAACAGGGCACTACGAGCAGTACTTC. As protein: CASSLTGHYEQYF.

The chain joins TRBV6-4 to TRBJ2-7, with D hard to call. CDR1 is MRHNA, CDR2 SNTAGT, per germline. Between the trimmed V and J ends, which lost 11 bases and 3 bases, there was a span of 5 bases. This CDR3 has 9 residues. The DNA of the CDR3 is TGTGCCGTCGTCTACGAGCAGTACTTC. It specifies CAVVYEQYF.

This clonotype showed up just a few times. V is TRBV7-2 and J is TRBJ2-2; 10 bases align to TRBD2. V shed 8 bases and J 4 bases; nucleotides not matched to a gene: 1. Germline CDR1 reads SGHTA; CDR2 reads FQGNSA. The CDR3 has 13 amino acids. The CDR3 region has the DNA TGTGCCAGCGGACTAGCGGTCACCGGGGAGCTGTTTTTT. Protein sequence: CASGLAVTGELFF.

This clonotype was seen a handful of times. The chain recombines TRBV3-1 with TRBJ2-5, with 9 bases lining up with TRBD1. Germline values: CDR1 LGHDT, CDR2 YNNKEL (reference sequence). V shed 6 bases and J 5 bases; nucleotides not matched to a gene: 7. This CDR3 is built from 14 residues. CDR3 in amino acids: CASRLGQGMETQYF. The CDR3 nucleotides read TGTGCCAGCAGGCTTGGACAGGGGATGGAGACCCAGTACTTC.

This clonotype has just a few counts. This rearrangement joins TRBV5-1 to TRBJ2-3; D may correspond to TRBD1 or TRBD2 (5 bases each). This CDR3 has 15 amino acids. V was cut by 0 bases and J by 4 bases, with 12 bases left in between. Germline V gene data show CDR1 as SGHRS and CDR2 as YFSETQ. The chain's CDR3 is CASSLGDGQSDTQYF. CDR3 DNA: TGCGCCAGCAGCTTGGGGGACGGGCAGTCAGATACGCAGTATTTT.